Sequencing of this T cell receptor beta chain was carried out in a study of blood T cells in healthy people across ages. Whole-study findings and limits: With unsorted PBMCs, a conclusive comparison of naive versus antigen-experienced cells was not possible. Getting older went along with TCR beta diversity per million T cells dropping roughly linearly.

Primed by a sample-barcoded 5' primer and a J-beta primer mix, a second PCR proceeded for 7 to 11 cycles. Per-sample output comprised a minimum of 2.5 million paired-end reads containing CDR3. TCRdb called the 5' RACE reads again in MiXCR, with one record for every CDR3 protein. Counted here are about 970,000 distinct CDR3 sequences, just over 50% occurring once; the ten biggest clones make up about a fifth. As regards this clonotype: Antigen specificity is unknown.

The CDR3 is 14 residues long. Germline V gene sequence: CDR1 SEHNR, CDR2 FQNEAQ (reference sequence). Trimming stripped 5 bases from V and 5 bases from J, with 15 bases between. This rearrangement joins TRBV7-9 to TRBJ2-5; tentatively, D is TRBD1 (6 bases). Sequenced input: blood. The receptor's source is a woman aged 60 to 75 in good health. The CDR3 is CASSQSGQTETQYF. As DNA, the CDR3 is TGTGCCAGCAGCCAAAGCGGACAGACCGAGACCCAGTACTTC.